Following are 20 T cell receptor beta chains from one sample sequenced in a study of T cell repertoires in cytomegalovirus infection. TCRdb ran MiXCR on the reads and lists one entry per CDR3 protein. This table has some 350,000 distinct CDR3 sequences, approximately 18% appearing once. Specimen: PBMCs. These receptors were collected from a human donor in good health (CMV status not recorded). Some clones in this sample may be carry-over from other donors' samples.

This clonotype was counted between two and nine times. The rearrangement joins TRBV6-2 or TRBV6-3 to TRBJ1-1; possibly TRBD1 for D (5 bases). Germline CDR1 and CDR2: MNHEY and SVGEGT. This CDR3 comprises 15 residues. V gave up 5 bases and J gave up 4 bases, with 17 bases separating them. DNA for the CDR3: TGTGCCAGCAGTCGGGGGTATGATGGGGGCACTGAAGCTTTCTTT. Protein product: CASSRGYDGGTEAFF.

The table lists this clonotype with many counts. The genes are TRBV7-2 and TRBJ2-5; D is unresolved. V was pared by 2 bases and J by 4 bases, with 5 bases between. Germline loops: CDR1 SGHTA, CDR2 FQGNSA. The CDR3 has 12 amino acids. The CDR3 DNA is TGTGCCAGCAGCTTATTTCGAGAGACCCAGTACTTC. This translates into CASSLFRETQYF. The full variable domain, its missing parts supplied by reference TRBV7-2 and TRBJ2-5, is GAGVSQSPSNKVTEKGKDVELRCDPISGHTALYWYRQSLGQGLEFLIYFQGNSAPDKSGLPSDRFSAERTGGSVSTLTIQRTQQEDSAVYLCASSLFRETQYFGPGTRLLVL.

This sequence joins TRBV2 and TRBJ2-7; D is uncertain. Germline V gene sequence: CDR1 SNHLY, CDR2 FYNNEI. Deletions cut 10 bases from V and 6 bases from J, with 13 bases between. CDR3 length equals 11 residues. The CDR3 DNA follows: TGTGCCACCTCAACAGTTTTCGAGCAGTACTTC. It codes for CATSTVFEQYF. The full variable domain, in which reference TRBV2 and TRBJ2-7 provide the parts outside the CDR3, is EPEVTQTPSHQVTQMGQEVILRCVPISNHLYFYWYRQILGQKVEFLVSFYNNEISEKSEIFDDQFSVERPDGSNFTLKIRSTKLEDSAMYFCATSTVFEQYFGPGTRLTVT.

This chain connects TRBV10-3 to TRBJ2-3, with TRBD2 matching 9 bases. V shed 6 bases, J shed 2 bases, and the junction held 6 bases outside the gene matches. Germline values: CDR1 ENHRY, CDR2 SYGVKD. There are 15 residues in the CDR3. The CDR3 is CAIRGAGGYTDTQYF. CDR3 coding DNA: TGTGCCATCAGAGGAGCGGGAGGATACACAGATACGCAGTATTTT.

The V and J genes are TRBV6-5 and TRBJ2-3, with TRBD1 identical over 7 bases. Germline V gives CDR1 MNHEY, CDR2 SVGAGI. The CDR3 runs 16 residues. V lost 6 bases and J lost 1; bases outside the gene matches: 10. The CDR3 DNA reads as TGTGCCAGCAGACGACAGGGACCTAGTGGCACAGATACGCAGTATTTT. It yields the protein CASRRQGPSGTDTQYF.

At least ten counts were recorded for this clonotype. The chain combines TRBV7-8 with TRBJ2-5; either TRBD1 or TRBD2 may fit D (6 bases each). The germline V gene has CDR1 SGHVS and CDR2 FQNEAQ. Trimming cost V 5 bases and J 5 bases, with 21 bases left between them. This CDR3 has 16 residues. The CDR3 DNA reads TGTGCCAGCAGCGCGGCCCCGGGGGCGCACGGGGAGACCCAGTACTTC. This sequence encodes CASSAAPGAHGETQYF.

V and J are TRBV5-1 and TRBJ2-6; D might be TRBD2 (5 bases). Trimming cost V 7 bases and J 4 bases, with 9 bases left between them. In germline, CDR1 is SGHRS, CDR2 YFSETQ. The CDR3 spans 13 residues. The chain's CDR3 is CASRPGGANVLTF. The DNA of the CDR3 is TGCGCCAGCCGCCCGGGGGGGGCCAACGTCCTGACTTTC.

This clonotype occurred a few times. The CDR3 DNA reads as TGTGCCAGCCAGGGACACTTGAACACTGAAGCTTTCTTT. Its protein is CASQGHLNTEAFF. The chain combines TRBV12-3 or TRBV12-4 with TRBJ1-1, with TRBD1 as a possible D gene (6 bases). Trimming removed 8 bases at V and 0 bases at J, with 10 bases between. The CDR3 is made up of 13 amino acids.

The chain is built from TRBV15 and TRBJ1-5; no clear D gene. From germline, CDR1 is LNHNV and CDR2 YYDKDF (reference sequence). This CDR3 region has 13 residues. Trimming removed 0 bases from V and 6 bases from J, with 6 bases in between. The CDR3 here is CATSRDVSQPQHF. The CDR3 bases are TGTGCCACCAGCAGAGATGTAAGTCAGCCCCAGCATTTT.

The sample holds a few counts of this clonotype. This CDR3 reads CASSQGGTGGYEQYF. The CDR3 DNA follows: TGCGCCAGCAGCCAAGGAGGTACAGGGGGCTACGAGCAGTACTTC. V and J are TRBV4-3 and TRBJ2-7; 8 positions match TRBD1. The length of the CDR3 is 15 residues. The trim removed 1 base at V and 3 bases at J, leaving 5 bases unmatched. From germline, CDR1 is LGHNA and CDR2 YSLEER.

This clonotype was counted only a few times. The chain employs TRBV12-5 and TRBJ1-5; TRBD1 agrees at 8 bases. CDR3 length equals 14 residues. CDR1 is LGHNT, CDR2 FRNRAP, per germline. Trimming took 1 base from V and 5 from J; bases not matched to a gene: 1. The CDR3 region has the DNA TGTGCTAGTGGTTTGGGACAGGGGTATCAGCCCCAGCATTTT. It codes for CASGLGQGYQPQHF.

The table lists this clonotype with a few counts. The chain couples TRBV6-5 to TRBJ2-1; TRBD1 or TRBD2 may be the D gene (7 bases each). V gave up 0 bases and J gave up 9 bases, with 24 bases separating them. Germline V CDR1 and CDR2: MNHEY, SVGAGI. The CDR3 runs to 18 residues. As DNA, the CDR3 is TGTGCCAGCAGTTACTCGTTTGCAGGGGGGGGGTCCCCCATTGAGCAGTTCTTC. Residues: CASSYSFAGGGSPIEQFF.

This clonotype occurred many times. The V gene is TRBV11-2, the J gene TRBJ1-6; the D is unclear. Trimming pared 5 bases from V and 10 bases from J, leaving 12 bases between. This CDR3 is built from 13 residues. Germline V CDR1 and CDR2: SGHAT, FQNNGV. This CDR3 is CASSQQARSPLHF. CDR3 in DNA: TGTGCCAGCAGCCAACAAGCACGGTCACCCCTCCACTTT. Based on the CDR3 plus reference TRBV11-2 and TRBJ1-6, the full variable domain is EAGVAQSPRYKIIEKRQSVAFWCNPISGHATLYWYQQILGQGPKLLIQFQNNGVVDDSQLPKDRFSAERLKGVDSTLKIQPAKLEDSAVYLCASSQQARSPLHFGNGTRLTVT.

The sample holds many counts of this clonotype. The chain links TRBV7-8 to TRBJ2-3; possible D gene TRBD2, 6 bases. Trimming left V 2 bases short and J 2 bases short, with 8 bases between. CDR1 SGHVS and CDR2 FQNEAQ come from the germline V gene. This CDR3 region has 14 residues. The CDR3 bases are TGTGCCAGCAGCTTACTAGCGAACACAGATACGCAGTATTTT. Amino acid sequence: CASSLLANTDTQYF.

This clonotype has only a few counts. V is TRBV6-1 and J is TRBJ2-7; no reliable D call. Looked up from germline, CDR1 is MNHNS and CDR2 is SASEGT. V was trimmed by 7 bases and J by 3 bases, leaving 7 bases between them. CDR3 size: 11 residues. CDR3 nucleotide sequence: TGTGCCAGCATGGCCTTCTACGAGCAGTACTTC. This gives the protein CASMAFYEQYF.

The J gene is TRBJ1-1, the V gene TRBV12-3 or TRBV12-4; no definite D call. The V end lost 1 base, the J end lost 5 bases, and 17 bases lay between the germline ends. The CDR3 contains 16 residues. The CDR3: CASSLGLHVEGTEAFF. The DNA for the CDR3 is TGTGCCAGCAGTTTAGGCCTCCACGTAGAAGGTACTGAAGCTTTCTTT.

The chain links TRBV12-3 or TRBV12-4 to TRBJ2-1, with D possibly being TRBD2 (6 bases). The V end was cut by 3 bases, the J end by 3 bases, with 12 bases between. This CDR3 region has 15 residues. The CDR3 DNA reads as TGTGCCAGCAGTTTGTTGCGGGGTTTCTACAATGAGCAGTTCTTC. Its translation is CASSLLRGFYNEQFF.

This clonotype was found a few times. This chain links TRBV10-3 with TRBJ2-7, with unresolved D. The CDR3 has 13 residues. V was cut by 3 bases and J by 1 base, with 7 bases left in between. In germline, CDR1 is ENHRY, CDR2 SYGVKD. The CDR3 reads CAISDGGSYEQYF. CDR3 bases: TGTGCCATCAGTGATGGTGGGTCCTACGAGCAGTACTTC.

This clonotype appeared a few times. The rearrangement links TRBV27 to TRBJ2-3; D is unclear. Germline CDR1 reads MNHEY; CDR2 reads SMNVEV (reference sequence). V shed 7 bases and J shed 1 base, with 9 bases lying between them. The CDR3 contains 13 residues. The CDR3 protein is CASTKHGTDTQYF. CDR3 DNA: TGTGCCAGCACCAAGCATGGCACAGATACGCAGTATTTT.

The DNA of the CDR3 is TGTGCCAGCAGCTTCGTAGCGGGAGTTATTGAGCAGTTCTTC. Translating gives CASSFVAGVIEQFF. V and J are TRBV5-6 and TRBJ2-1, with TRBD2 identical over 9 bases. Germline V gene sequence: CDR1 SGHDT, CDR2 YYEEEE. The CDR3 extends over 14 amino acids. V shed 2 bases, J shed 9 bases, and the junction held 6 bases outside the gene matches.